Sequencing of this T cell receptor (beta chain) was carried out in a study of identical twins. Germline CDR1 and CDR2: DFQATT and SNEGSKA (reference sequence). There are 13 residues in the CDR3. With 4 bases removed from V and 0 bases from J, the gap between germline ends came to 7 bases. TCRdb re-called the 5' RACE reads with MiXCR, one entry per CDR3 protein. In the table there are about 300,000 distinct CDR3 sequences, approximately 13% of which are singletons. The sample was also linked to a second study, of yellow fever vaccine responses in identical twins. This second study notes: The authors reported partly convergent, partly personalized vaccine responses in identical twins.

Specimen: CD8+ T cells sorted from blood. The TCR was taken from a woman aged 18-35 years in good health. The V and J genes are TRBV20-1 and TRBJ2-1, with no clear D. This CDR3 is CSAKGYSYNEQFF. For the CDR3, the DNA is TGCAGTGCTAAAGGGTACTCCTACAATGAGCAGTTCTTC.